This TCR beta chain came from a study of blood T cells in healthy people across ages (dated by TCRdb to the mid-2010s). About the full investigation: Template switching captured roughly one uniquely barcoded TCR beta cDNA molecule per two T cells in model experiments. To avoid experimental bias, donors of different ages were randomly spread across the sequencing lanes. Using deep sequencing normalized with unique cDNA molecular identifiers, the study measured how TCR beta repertoire diversity changes with age. Four age groups were formed from the donors: young (average approximately 17 years), middle-aged (less than 40), aged (approximately 60) and long-lived (about 75). The study analyzed two additional independent replicas of 1 million unique cDNA reads from the same blood draw for two donors, one aged 18 to 29 and one aged 80 or older. What the study reported, not specific to this receptor: Compared with the aged group, more naive CD4+ T cells, fewer expanded clones and increased TCR diversity were shown by the long-lived group, suggesting age selection. Estimates of total diversity based on one million sequenced T cells were regarded as lower bounds and as underestimates. A strong correlation was found between observed TCR beta diversity and the percentage of naive T cells measured by flow cytometry. Conclusive comparison of naive and antigen-experienced compartments was prevented by the profiling of bulk unsorted PBMCs. Observed TCR beta diversity per million T cells fell roughly linearly with age, and a significant reduction was already apparent by age approximately 40. Donor CMV infection status was unknown, potentially confounding age-related changes in expanded clonotypes.

The roughly 39 donors, aged roughly 6 to 95 years, were systemically healthy Caucasian individuals from Russia. Each donor gave 8 to 10 milliliters of peripheral blood, collected into EDTA-treated Vacutainer tubes. Ficoll-Paque density-gradient centrifugation was used to isolate PBMCs, with at least 6 million per sample. Total RNA, at least 6 micrograms per sample, was extracted from PBMCs with Trizol reagent. Naive CD45RAhigh/CD27high T cell percentages were measured by flow cytometry on a PBMC aliquot from every donor. The CDR3 starts with the cysteine, ends with the phenylalanine, and has 15 residues. Only the CDR3 part of the read is kept: 45 bases, read in frame from the first base. From the germline V gene, CDR1 is MGHRA and CDR2 is YSYEKL. Deletion took 1 base off V and 2 bases off J, with a span of 12 bases between the germline ends. Turning to this clonotype: The antigen it recognizes is unknown. Nothing much larger sits one base from this clone, and base qualities are not available.

The library came from 5' RACE. The listed sequencing device is Illumina HiSeq 2500. A second PCR of roughly 6 to 12 cycles was performed with a sample-barcoded 5' primer and a J-beta primer mix. A unique molecular identifier was introduced onto each TCR beta cDNA molecule by a template-switch 5' adaptor carrying 12 random nucleotides. At least 2.5 million CDR3-containing paired-end reads were obtained from each sample. The Mint cDNA synthesis kit, primed by a TRBC-specific oligonucleotide, was used to synthesize first-strand cDNA from all RNA. Following uracil-DNA glycosylase treatment, a first 18-cycle PCR with universal primers M1SS and BC2_uni_R was performed on all cDNA. In the paper's pipeline: For normalization, 1 million high-quality reads, each with a distinct molecular identifier, were randomly selected from each sample. Instead of being binned into consensus sequences, reads with shared molecular identifiers were discarded. MiTCR, set to a Q25 quality threshold and the strictest error-elimination algorithm, was used for CDR3 identification, clonotype clustering and error correction. A nonparametric unseen species model with Euler transformation was used to estimate lower-bound total TCR beta diversity. In TCRdb, the public reads were trimmed at Q25 with fastp and aligned with MiXCR, with productive beta chains retained. Merged by CDR3 protein, the rows form single entries marked with the most common genes and DNA. The V and J calls, along with clone size, are taken from TCRdb and not from the paper's own processing. Present in this sample are hundreds of thousands of distinct CDR3 sequences, approximately 49% of which were seen just once. Of the sample, roughly a third is held by the ten largest clones.

The chain links TRBV4-1 with TRBJ2-7; the D segment might be TRBD1 or TRBD2, since each matches 5 bases. The receptor was derived from a woman aged 55-69 years in good health. The sample was blood. This receptor carries the CDR3 CASSQVGRGTYEQYF. The bases are TGCGCCAGCAGCCAAGTGGGGCGAGGGACCTACGAGCAGTACTTC.